These 13 T cell receptor beta chains came from one sample sequenced in a study of cytomegalovirus exposure and HLA in healthy donors. With 60 Vbeta and 13 Jbeta primers, the PCR was carried out. Assay: immunoSEQ multiplex PCR; the TCRdb copy retains only in-frame clones and omits some. The sample carries tens of thousands of clones, approximately 80% recorded once. The sequenced material came from PBMCs. All receptors come from a man under 40 in good health and CMV-seropositive.

The V call is TRBV6-1, the J call TRBJ2-3, with D perhaps matching TRBD1 (6 bases). This CDR3 comprises 14 residues. The V gene lost 4 bases and the J gene lost 4 bases, with 12 bases spanning the gap. Germline assignment: CDR1 MNHNS and CDR2 SASEGT. The CDR3 DNA is TGTGCCAGCAGTGTTCAGGGGCCCTCAGATACGCAGTATTTT. Translation gives CASSVQGPSDTQYF.

This clone was found once. The chain employs TRBV11-2 and TRBJ2-7; the D gene is possibly TRBD1 (6 bases). From germline, CDR1 is SGHAT and CDR2 FQNNGV. The V end lost 5 bases, the J end lost 0 bases, and 14 bases lay between the germline ends. The length of the CDR3 is 15 residues. The CDR3 bases are TGTGCCAGCAGCGTAACGGACAGCCACTCCTACGAGCAGTACTTC. It encodes CASSVTDSHSYEQYF.

The CDR3 loop reads CASSLAEGAREQYF. The CDR3 DNA reads as TGTGCCAGCAGCTTAGCGGAGGGGGCCCGCGAGCAGTACTTC. The gene calls are TRBV7-9 and TRBJ2-7; perhaps TRBD1 as D (7 bases). V lost 0 bases and J lost 6, with 12 bases in between. The CDR3 sequence is 14 residues long. Germline assignment: CDR1 SEHNR and CDR2 FQNEAQ (reference sequence). The entire variable domain, with the rest obtained from reference TRBV7-9 and TRBJ2-7, is as follows: DTGVSQNPRHKITKRGQNVTFRCDPISEHNRLYWYRQTLGQGPEFLTYFQNEAQLEKSRLLSDRFSAERPKGSFSTLEIQRTEQGDSAMYLCASSLAEGAREQYFGPGTRLTVT.

The V gene is TRBV28, the J gene TRBJ1-3; D unresolved. Germline values: CDR1 MDHEN, CDR2 SYDVKM. The CDR3 spans 14 residues. V lost 6 bases and J lost 5, with 14 bases in between. CDR3 loop: CASRPGSSRNTIYF. In DNA form, the CDR3 reads TGTGCCAGCAGGCCGGGATCCTCCCGAAACACCATATATTTT.

The chain links TRBV9 to TRBJ2-3, with 10 bases that match TRBD2. This CDR3 region has 15 residues. CDR1 SGDLS and CDR2 YYNGEE come from the germline V gene. V was pared by 6 bases and J by 2 bases, with 6 bases of the junction left unmatched. The CDR3 loop is CASIPGTSDTDTQYF. The CDR3 DNA reads as TGTGCCAGCATCCCCGGGACTAGCGACACAGATACGCAGTATTTT.

The chain has TRBV11-2 and TRBJ1-5; 7 nucleotides agree with TRBD1. The J segment lost 0 bases and the V segment lost 1 base, leaving 6 bases of the junction unmatched. In germline, CDR1 is SGHAT, CDR2 FQNNGV. This CDR3 region has 17 residues. This CDR3 reads CASSLVQGPYSNQPQHF. Written as DNA, the CDR3 is TGTGCCAGCAGCTTAGTACAGGGGCCTTATAGCAATCAGCCCCAGCATTTT.

The chain is built from TRBV6-5 and TRBJ2-2; no clear D gene. Germline CDR1 reads MNHEY; CDR2 reads SVGAGI. The ends were cut back, 2 bases at V and 5 bases at J, with 9 bases in the middle. This CDR3 is built from 14 residues. CDR3 sequence reads: CASSYGTRTGELFF. The CDR3 nucleotides read TGTGCCAGCAGTTACGGAACGCGGACCGGGGAGCTGTTTTTT.

The chain joins TRBV29-1 to TRBJ2-1, with 7 bases that match TRBD2. The CDR3 has 14 amino acids. Trimming at V came to 3 bases and at J to 3 bases, leaving 5 bases not matched to a gene. Germline values: CDR1 SQVTM, CDR2 ANQGSEA. This CDR3 reads CSVEGEGNYNEQFF. The CDR3, as DNA: TGCAGCGTTGAGGGGGAGGGGAACTACAATGAGCAGTTCTTC.

As concerns this clone: An end of the junction differs from the germline gene, which may be a read error. The chain links TRBV7-9 to TRBJ1-1, with 7 bases lining up with TRBD1. The CDR3 extends over 16 amino acids. Germline-derived CDR1 and CDR2 are SEHNR and FQNEAQ (reference sequence). The CDR3 reads CSSSFSGGLGGTEAFF. The CDR3 region has the DNA TGTTCCAGCAGCTTTTCAGGGGGGCTCGGAGGAACTGAAGCTTTCTTT.

CDR3 bases: TGTGCCAGCAGTGGGGGGGTCCCCCAGCCCCAGCATTTT. It encodes CASSGGVPQPQHF. The rearrangement joins TRBV6-4 to TRBJ1-5, with a possible D match to TRBD1 (5 bases). The V gene's germline CDR1 is MRHNA and CDR2 SNTAGT. The CDR3 runs 13 residues. The ends were cut back, 4 bases at V and 7 bases at J, with 11 bases in the middle.

The chain couples TRBV20-1 to TRBJ1-2, with D maybe TRBD1 (5 bases). CDR1 is DFQATT and CDR2 is SNEGSKA in the germline V gene (reference sequence). The CDR3 is made up of 11 amino acids. Trimming took 4 bases from V and 4 from J, leaving 7 bases between them. This CDR3 reads CSATGIYGYTF. The CDR3 DNA reads as TGCAGTGCTACAGGGATCTATGGCTACACCTTC.

For the CDR3, the DNA is TGTGCCAGCAGTGAAAGAGTTGCCCAGTACTTC. It encodes CASSERVAQYF. V usage is TRBV2 and J usage is TRBJ2-5, with no clear D. Germline CDR1 is SNHLY and CDR2 is FYNNEI. There are 11 residues in the CDR3. The V end lost 2 bases, the J end lost 9 bases, and 7 bases lay between the germline ends.

This clone appeared a single time. V usage is TRBV11-2 and J usage is TRBJ2-7, with 8 positions matching TRBD2. Germline V gene lookup returns CDR1 SGHAT and CDR2 FQNNGV. V shed 2 bases and J 6 bases; nucleotides not matched to a gene: 6. This CDR3 contains 14 residues. The CDR3 loop reads CASSLSGGVTEQYF. Written as DNA, the CDR3 is TGTGCCAGCAGCTTAAGCGGGGGCGTCACCGAGCAGTACTTC.